These 22 T cell receptor beta chains share one sample of origin, sequenced in a study of blood T cell repertoires in COVID-19. Method: immunoSEQ multiplex PCR; TCRdb's copy keeps in-frame clones and lacks some. The sample has about 120,000 clones; 87% are singletons. Material for sequencing was peripheral blood. These receptors were taken from a woman aged 65 to 85 with acute or convalescent COVID-19.

The sample holds one count of this clone. In DNA form, the CDR3 reads TGTGCCAGCTCACCACCGGTGGGGGCCGCAACTAATGAAAAACTGTTTTTT. Its translation: CASSPPVGAATNEKLFF. The chain joins TRBV18 to TRBJ1-4; perhaps TRBD1 as D (6 bases). This CDR3 has 17 residues. Germline V gene sequence: CDR1 KGHSH, CDR2 LQKENI. Trimming pared 0 bases from V and 0 bases from J, leaving 11 bases between. The full variable domain, completed using reference TRBV18 and TRBJ1-4, is NAGVMQNPRHLVRRRGQEARLRCSPMKGHSHVYWYRQLPEEGLKFMVYLQKENIIDESGMPKERFSAEFPKEGPSILRIQQVVRGDSAAYFCASSPPVGAATNEKLFFGSGTQLSVL.

The chain employs TRBV28 and TRBJ1-5; 7 bases map to TRBD1. The V gene's germline CDR1 is MDHEN and CDR2 SYDVKM. The CDR3 consists of 15 residues. V was clipped by 7 bases and J by 3 bases; unmatched bases: 9. DNA of the CDR3: TGTGCCAGCAACCTCCCGACAGGGTTCAATCAGCCCCAGCATTTT. Its protein is CASNLPTGFNQPQHF.

The chain uses TRBV2 and TRBJ1-1; D not certain. Per the germline V gene, CDR1 is SNHLY and CDR2 is FYNNEI. This CDR3 is built from 17 residues. Between the trimmed V and J ends, which lost 6 bases and 8 bases, there was a span of 28 bases. This chain's CDR3 is CASSPFPLDTTTTEAFF. The CDR3 DNA is TGTGCCAGCAGCCCTTTCCCCCTCGACACAACAACGACCGAAGCTTTCTTT.

This clone is categorized as medium-sized. The chain recombines TRBV4-1 with TRBJ2-7, with TRBD2 matching 9 bases. This CDR3 has 18 residues. V shed 0 bases, J shed 4 bases, and the junction held 13 bases outside the gene matches. Germline loops: CDR1 MGHRA, CDR2 YSYEKL. CDR3 DNA sequence: TGCGCCAGCAGCCAAGATGGGAAGCGGGGGGCTGGCTTTTACGAGCAGTACTTC. Protein product: CASSQDGKRGAGFYEQYF.

The chain combines TRBV2 with TRBJ1-6; a weak D match, TRBD1 (5 bases). Germline-derived CDR1 and CDR2 are SNHLY and FYNNEI. This CDR3 has 14 residues. Trimming stripped 6 bases from V and 5 bases from J, with 11 bases between. CDR3 sequence: CASRLTVDNSPLHF. CDR3 DNA sequence: TGTGCCAGCAGGCTGACAGTAGATAATTCACCCCTCCACTTT.

The rearrangement uses TRBV28 and TRBJ1-2, with 10 bases fitting TRBD1. Trimming removed 6 bases from V and 8 bases from J; junction bases left unmatched: 9. Looked up from germline, CDR1 is MDHEN and CDR2 is SYDVKM. There are 14 residues in the CDR3. CDR3 region: CASRSTGGALGYTF. Here the CDR3 DNA reads TGTGCCAGCAGATCGACAGGGGGCGCGTTGGGCTACACCTTC.

The rearrangement uses TRBV6-5 and TRBJ2-1, with a possible D match to TRBD1 (5 bases). Germline lookup yields CDR1 MNHEY and CDR2 SVGAGI. CDR3 length equals 15 residues. Trimming shortened V by 2 bases and J by 2 bases, and 10 bases separated the two germline ends. The CDR3 spells CASSYTGSTYNEQFF. The CDR3 DNA follows: TGTGCCAGCAGTTACACAGGAAGCACCTACAATGAGCAGTTCTTC.

This chain connects TRBV28 to TRBJ1-3; TRBD1 agrees at 8 bases. The CDR3 has 16 residues. Germline lookup yields CDR1 MDHEN and CDR2 SYDVKM. V trimming: 2 bases; J trimming: 1 base; junction bases outside the gene matches: 4. CDR3 sequence reads: CASSLRGQASGNTIYF. CDR3 nucleotide sequence: TGTGCCAGCAGTTTAAGGGGACAGGCGTCTGGAAACACCATATATTTT. The full variable domain, in which reference TRBV28 and TRBJ1-3 provide the parts outside the CDR3, is DVKVTQSSRYLVKRTGEKVFLECVQDMDHENMFWYRQDPGLGLRLIYFSYDVKMKEKGDIPEGYSVSREKKERFSLILESASTNQTSMYLCASSLRGQASGNTIYFGEGSWLTVV.

The chain has TRBV18 and TRBJ1-1; a possible D gene is TRBD1 (6 bases). Trimming took 3 bases from V and 3 from J, leaving 23 bases between them. CDR1 and CDR2 (germline): KGHSH, LQKENI. CDR3 size: 18 residues. The CDR3 protein is CASSPVVLGGAGDTEAFF. The CDR3 DNA reads as TGTGCCAGCTCACCTGTCGTACTTGGGGGCGCCGGGGACACTGAAGCTTTCTTT.

This clone was seen ten or more times. The rearrangement joins TRBV7-3 to TRBJ1-2, with D hard to call. The CDR3 is made up of 11 amino acids. The V and J ends lost 4 bases and 8 bases respectively, with 8 bases between them. The germline CDR1 and CDR2 sequences are SGHTA and FQGTGA. The CDR3 DNA reads TGTGCCAGCAGCTCCGGGAGGGGCTACACCTTC. It codes for CASSSGRGYTF.

The V call is TRBV5-4, the J call TRBJ2-7; 7 bases agree with TRBD1. This CDR3 comprises 14 residues. Losses at the gene ends were 4 bases for V and 1 base for J; bases not matched to a gene: 5. Germline V gene sequence: CDR1 SGHNT, CDR2 YYREEE (reference sequence). The DNA for the CDR3 is TGTGCCAGCAGCGAGGGGGCTGGATCCTACGAGCAGTACTTC. Translating gives CASSEGAGSYEQYF.

The chain links TRBV5-4 to TRBJ1-4; unclear D gene. Germline-derived CDR1 and CDR2 are SGHNT and YYREEE (reference sequence). Trimming pared 5 bases from V and 5 bases from J, leaving 13 bases between. CDR3 length: 14 residues. The DNA for the CDR3 is TGTGCCAGCAGTAGGGAGCGGACGAATGAAAAACTGTTTTTT. It specifies CASSRERTNEKLFF.

This sequence joins TRBV18 and TRBJ1-1; D is perhaps TRBD1 (5 bases). Germline CDR1 KGHSH, CDR2 LQKENI. The CDR3 contains 13 residues. Trimming cost V 5 bases and J 3 bases, with 10 bases left between them. The CDR3 sequence is CASSEIGDTEAFF. The DNA for the CDR3 is TGTGCCAGCTCAGAGATAGGGGACACTGAAGCTTTCTTT.

The CDR3 is CASSTTGGNTGELFF. The DNA for the CDR3 is TGTGCCAGCAGCACAACAGGGGGGAACACCGGGGAGCTGTTTTTT. The chain has TRBV7-2 and TRBJ2-2, with 8 positions matching TRBD1. CDR1 and CDR2 from the germline V gene are SGHTA and FQGNSA. The CDR3 has 15 amino acids. The V gene end was trimmed by 5 bases and the J gene end by 1 base; junction bases not matched to a gene: 3.

This chain uses TRBV5-1 with TRBJ2-7; tentatively, D is TRBD1 (5 bases). Germline V gene data show CDR1 as SGHRS and CDR2 as YFSETQ. The length of the CDR3 is 16 residues. V lost 0 bases and J 3 bases, leaving 16 bases between the germline ends. The CDR3 coding sequence is TGCGCCAGCAGCTTGGCCGGTAGGGGTACGCGCTACGAGCAGTACTTC. It codes for CASSLAGRGTRYEQYF.

The chain combines TRBV11-2 with TRBJ1-5; D unresolved. This CDR3 contains 13 residues. With 3 bases removed from V and 7 bases from J, the gap between germline ends came to 10 bases. Germline CDR1 is SGHAT and CDR2 is FQNNGV. The CDR3 sequence is CASSFFAGQPQHF. DNA of the CDR3: TGTGCCAGCAGCTTTTTCGCAGGCCAGCCCCAGCATTTT.

V is TRBV5-1 and J is TRBJ2-2, with a weak D call TRBD1 (6 bases). Germline V lookup: CDR1 SGHRS, CDR2 YFSETQ. Trimming took off 3 bases at V and 4 bases at J, with 7 bases between the two ends. The CDR3 has 13 amino acids. In DNA form, the CDR3 reads TGCGCCAGCAGCTCACAGGGCACCGGGGAGCTGTTTTTT. It is translated as CASSSQGTGELFF.

The chain links TRBV3-1 (or the pseudogene TRBV3-2) to TRBJ2-1; TRBD1 might be the D (6 bases). The CDR3 has 18 amino acids. Germline CDR1 is LGHDT and CDR2 is YNNKEL (reference sequence). The V end was cut by 3 bases, the J end by 2 bases, with 20 bases between. The CDR3, as DNA: TGTGCCAGCAGCCAGCTCAACCCGGGACATCCCACCTACAATGAGCAGTTCTTC. Its protein is CASSQLNPGHPTYNEQFF.

The chain has TRBV19 and TRBJ2-3; 7 nucleotides line up with TRBD2. Trimming cost V 4 bases and J 4 bases; bases outside gene matches: 8. Germline values: CDR1 LNHDA, CDR2 SQIVND (reference sequence). This CDR3 contains 15 residues. The CDR3 is CASSRTGTNPDTQYF. The CDR3 DNA is TGTGCCAGTAGTAGGACCGGGACTAACCCAGATACGCAGTATTTT.

The genes are TRBV18 and TRBJ2-1; no clear D gene. The V end was cut by 3 bases, the J end by 5 bases, with 11 bases between. The CDR3 sequence is 14 residues long. CDR1 and CDR2 (germline): KGHSH, LQKENI. The CDR3 DNA follows: TGTGCCAGCTCACCCGCGAGTAGCCACAATGAGCAGTTCTTC. This translates into CASSPASSHNEQFF.

The J gene is TRBJ2-7, the V gene TRBV21-1; the DNA was not compared with TRBD1, the D call given in the table. TRBV21-1 is recorded as a pseudogene. The CDR3 covers 16 residues. CDR3 protein: CASSSHRLSPSYEQYF. In DNA form, the CDR3 reads TGTGCCAGCAGCAGTCACAGGCTTTCCCCCTCCTACGAGCAGTACTTC.

The rearrangement links TRBV5-8 to TRBJ1-1; D unresolved. Germline V lookup: CDR1 SGHTS, CDR2 YDEGEE. The CDR3 consists of 15 residues. Trimming pared 0 bases from V and 1 base from J, leaving 10 bases between. Here the CDR3 reads CASSLVRGPNTEAFF. The CDR3 DNA reads TGTGCCAGCAGCTTGGTTCGGGGTCCGAACACTGAAGCTTTCTTT.